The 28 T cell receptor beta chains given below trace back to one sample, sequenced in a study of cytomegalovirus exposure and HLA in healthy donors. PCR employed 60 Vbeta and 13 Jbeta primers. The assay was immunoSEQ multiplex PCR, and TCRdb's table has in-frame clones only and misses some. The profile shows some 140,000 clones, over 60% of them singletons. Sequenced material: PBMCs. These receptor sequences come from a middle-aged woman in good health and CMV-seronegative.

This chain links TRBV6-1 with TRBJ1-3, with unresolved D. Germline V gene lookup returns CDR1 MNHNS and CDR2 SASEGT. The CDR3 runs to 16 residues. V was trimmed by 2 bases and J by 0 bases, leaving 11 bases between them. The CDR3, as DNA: TGTGCCAGCAGTGAACTCCTCCTTAGCTCTGGAAACACCATATATTTT. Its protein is CASSELLLSSGNTIYF.

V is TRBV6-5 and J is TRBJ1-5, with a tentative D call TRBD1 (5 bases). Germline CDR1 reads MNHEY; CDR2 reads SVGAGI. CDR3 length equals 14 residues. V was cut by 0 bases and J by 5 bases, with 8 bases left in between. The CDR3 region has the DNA TGTGCCAGCAGTTACTCTGGGGCGGATCAGCCCCAGCATTTT. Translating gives CASSYSGADQPQHF.

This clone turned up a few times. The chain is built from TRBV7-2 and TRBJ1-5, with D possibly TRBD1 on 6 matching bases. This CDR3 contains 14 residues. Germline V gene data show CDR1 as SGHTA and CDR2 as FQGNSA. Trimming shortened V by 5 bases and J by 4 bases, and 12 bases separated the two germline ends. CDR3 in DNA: TGTGCCAGCAGCCCGGACAGTCCTAATCAGCCCCAGCATTTT. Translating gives CASSPDSPNQPQHF.

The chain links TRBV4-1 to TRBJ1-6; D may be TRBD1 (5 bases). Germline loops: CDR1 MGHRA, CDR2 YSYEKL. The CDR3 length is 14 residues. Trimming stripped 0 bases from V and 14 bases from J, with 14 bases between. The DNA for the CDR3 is TGCGCCAGCAGCCAAGAAACGGCAGGGTTTACCCTCCACTTT. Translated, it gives CASSQETAGFTLHF.

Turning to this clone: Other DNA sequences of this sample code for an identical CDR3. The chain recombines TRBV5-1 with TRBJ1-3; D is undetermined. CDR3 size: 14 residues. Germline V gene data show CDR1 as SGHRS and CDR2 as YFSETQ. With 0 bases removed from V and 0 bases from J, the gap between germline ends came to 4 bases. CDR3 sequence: CASSLALSGNTIYF. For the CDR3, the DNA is TGCGCCAGCAGCTTGGCCCTCTCTGGAAACACCATATATTTT. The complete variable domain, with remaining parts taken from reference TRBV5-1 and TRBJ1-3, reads KAGVTQTPRYLIKTRGQQVTLSCSPISGHRSVSWYQQTPGQGLQFLFEYFSETQRNKGNFPGRFSGRQFSNSRSEMNVSTLELGDSALYLCASSLALSGNTIYFGEGSWLTVV.

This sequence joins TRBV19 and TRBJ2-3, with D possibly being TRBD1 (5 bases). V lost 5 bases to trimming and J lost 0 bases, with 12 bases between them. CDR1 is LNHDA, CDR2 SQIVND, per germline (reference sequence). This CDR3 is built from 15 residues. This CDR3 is CASSGLDSSTDTQYF. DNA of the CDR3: TGTGCCAGTAGTGGGCTTGACAGTAGCACAGATACGCAGTATTTT. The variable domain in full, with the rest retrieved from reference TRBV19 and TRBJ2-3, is DGGITQSPKYLFRKEGQNVTLSCEQNLNHDAMYWYRQDPGQGLRLIYYSQIVNDFQKGDIAEGYSVSREKKESFPLTVTSAQKNPTAFYLCASSGLDSSTDTQYFGPGTRLTVL.

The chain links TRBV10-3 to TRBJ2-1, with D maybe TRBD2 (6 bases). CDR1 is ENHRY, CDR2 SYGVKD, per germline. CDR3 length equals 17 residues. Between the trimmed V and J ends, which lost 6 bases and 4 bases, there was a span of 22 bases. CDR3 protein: CAISGWDRRGRYNEQFF. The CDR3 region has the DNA TGTGCCATCAGCGGATGGGACCGCCGGGGGAGATACAATGAGCAGTTCTTC.

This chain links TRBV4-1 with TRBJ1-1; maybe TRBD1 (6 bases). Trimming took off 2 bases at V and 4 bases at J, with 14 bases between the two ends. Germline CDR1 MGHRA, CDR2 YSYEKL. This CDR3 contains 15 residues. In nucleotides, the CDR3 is TGCGCCAGCAGCCAATCAGGGGTACTACTCACTGAAGCTTTCTTT. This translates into CASSQSGVLLTEAFF.

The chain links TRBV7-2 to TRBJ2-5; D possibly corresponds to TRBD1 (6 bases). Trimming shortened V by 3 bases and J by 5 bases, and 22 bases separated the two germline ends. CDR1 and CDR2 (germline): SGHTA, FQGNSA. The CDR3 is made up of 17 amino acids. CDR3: CASSLGFTRQGHETQYF. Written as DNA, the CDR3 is TGTGCCAGCAGCTTGGGTTTTACGAGGCAGGGACACGAGACCCAGTACTTC. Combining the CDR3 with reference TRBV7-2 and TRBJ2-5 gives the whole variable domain GAGVSQSPSNKVTEKGKDVELRCDPISGHTALYWYRQSLGQGLEFLIYFQGNSAPDKSGLPSDRFSAERTGGSVSTLTIQRTQQEDSAVYLCASSLGFTRQGHETQYFGPGTRLLVL.

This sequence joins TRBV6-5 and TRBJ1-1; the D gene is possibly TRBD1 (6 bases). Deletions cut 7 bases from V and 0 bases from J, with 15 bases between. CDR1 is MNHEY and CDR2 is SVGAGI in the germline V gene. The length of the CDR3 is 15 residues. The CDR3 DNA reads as TGTGCCAGCATCACAGGGCAGGGCGTGAACACTGAAGCTTTCTTT. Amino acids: CASITGQGVNTEAFF.

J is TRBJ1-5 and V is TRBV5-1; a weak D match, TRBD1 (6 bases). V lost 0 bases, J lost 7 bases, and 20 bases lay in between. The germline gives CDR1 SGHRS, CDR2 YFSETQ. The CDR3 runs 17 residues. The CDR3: CASSLVSGIGGGQPQHF. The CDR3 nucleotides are TGCGCCAGCAGCTTGGTGTCGGGGATTGGGGGCGGGCAGCCCCAGCATTTT.

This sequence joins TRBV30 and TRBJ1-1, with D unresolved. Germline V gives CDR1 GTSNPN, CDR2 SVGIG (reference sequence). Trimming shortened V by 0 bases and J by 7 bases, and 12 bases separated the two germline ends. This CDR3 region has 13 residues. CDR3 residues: CAWSVRDRREAFF. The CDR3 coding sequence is TGTGCCTGGAGTGTACGGGATAGGCGTGAAGCTTTCTTT.

CDR3 sequence (DNA): TGTGCCAGTAGTCCGGGACTAGCGGGAGGGAGCTCCTACAATGAGCAGTTCTTC. This translates into CASSPGLAGGSSYNEQFF. The chain carries TRBV19 and TRBJ2-1; 16 nucleotides line up with TRBD2. This CDR3 is 18 amino acids long. V shed 5 bases, J shed 0 bases, and the junction held 4 bases outside the gene matches. The germline V gene has CDR1 LNHDA and CDR2 SQIVND (reference sequence).

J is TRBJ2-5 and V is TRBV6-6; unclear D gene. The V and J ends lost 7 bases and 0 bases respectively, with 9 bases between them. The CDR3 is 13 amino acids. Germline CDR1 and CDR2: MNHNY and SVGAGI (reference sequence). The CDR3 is CASTVTDQETQYF. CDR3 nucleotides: TGTGCCAGCACCGTCACAGACCAAGAGACCCAGTACTTC.

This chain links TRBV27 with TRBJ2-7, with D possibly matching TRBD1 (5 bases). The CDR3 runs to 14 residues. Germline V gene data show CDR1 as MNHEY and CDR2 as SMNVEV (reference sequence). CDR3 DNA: TGTGCTACCAGCAACCGGGCAGGGCACGCCGAGCAGTACTTC. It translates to CATSNRAGHAEQYF.

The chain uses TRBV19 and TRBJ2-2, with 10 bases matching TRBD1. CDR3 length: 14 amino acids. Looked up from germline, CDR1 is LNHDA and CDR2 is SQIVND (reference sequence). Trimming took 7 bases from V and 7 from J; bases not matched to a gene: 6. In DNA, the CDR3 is TGTGCCAGTAAGAGGACAGGGGGACTCGGGGAGCTGTTTTTT. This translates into CASKRTGGLGELFF. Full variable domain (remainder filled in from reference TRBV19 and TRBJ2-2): DGGITQSPKYLFRKEGQNVTLSCEQNLNHDAMYWYRQDPGQGLRLIYYSQIVNDFQKGDIAEGYSVSREKKESFPLTVTSAQKNPTAFYLCASKRTGGLGELFFGEGSRLTVL.

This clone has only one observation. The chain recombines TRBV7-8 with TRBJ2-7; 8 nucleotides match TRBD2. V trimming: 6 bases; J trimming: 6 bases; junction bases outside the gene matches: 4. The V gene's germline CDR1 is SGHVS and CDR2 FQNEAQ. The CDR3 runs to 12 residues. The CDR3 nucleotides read TGTGCCAGCAGAAGGGCGGGAGGCGAGCAGTACTTC. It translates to CASRRAGGEQYF.

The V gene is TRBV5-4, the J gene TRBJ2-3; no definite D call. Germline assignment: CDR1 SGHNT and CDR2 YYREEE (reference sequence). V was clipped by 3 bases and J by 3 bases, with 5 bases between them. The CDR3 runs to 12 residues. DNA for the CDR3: TGTGCCAGCAGCTCTCGTACAGATACGCAGTATTTT. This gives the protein CASSSRTDTQYF. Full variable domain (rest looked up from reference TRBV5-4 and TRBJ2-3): ETGVTQSPTHLIKTRGQQVTLRCSSQSGHNTVSWYQQALGQGPQFIFQYYREEENGRGNFPPRFSGLQFPNYSSELNVNALELDDSALYLCASSSRTDTQYFGPGTRLTVL.

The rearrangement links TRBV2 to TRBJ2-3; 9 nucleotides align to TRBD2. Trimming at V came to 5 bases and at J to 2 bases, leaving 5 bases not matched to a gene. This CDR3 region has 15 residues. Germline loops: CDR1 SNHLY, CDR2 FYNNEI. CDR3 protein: CASSRLAVLTDTQYF. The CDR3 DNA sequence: TGTGCCAGCAGTAGACTAGCGGTTCTCACAGATACGCAGTATTTT.

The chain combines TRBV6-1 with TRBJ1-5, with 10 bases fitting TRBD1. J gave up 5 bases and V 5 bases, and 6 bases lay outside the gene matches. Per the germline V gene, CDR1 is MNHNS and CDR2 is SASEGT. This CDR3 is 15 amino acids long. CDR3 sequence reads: CASSLGQGIDQPQHF. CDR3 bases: TGTGCCAGCAGTCTGGGACAGGGGATCGATCAGCCCCAGCATTTT.

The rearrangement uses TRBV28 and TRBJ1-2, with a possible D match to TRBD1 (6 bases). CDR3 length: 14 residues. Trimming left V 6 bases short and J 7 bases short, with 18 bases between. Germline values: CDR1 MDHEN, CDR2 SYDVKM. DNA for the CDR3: TGTGCCAGCAGCCCGTCCTTGAGGGGGGGTGGCTACACCTTC. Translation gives CASSPSLRGGGYTF.

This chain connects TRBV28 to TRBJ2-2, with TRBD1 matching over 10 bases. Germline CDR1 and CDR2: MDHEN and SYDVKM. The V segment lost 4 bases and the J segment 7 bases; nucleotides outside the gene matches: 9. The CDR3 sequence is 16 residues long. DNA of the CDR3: TGTGCCAGCAGTTCTTCAGGACAGGGGGTTAGCGGGGAGCTGTTTTTT. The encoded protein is CASSSSGQGVSGELFF.

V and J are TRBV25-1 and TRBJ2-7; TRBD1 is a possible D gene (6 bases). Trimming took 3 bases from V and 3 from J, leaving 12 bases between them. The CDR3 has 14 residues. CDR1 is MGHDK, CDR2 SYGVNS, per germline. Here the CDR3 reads CASSDQGSGYEQYF. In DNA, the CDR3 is TGTGCCAGCAGTGATCAGGGGTCGGGCTACGAGCAGTACTTC.

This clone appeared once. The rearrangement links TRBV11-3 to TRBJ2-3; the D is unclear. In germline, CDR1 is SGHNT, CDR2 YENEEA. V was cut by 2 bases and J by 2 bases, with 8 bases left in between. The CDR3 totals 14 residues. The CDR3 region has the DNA TGTGCCAGCAGCTTATCAACTTACACAGATACGCAGTATTTT. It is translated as CASSLSTYTDTQYF.

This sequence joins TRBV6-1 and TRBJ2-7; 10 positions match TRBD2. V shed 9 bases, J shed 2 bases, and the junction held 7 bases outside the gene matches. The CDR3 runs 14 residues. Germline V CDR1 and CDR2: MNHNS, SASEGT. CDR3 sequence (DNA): TGTGCCAGTTGTAGCGGGAGGAACCCCTACGAGCAGTACTTC. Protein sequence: CASCSGRNPYEQYF.

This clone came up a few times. CDR3 nucleotides: TGTGCCAGCAGTGACCGGGACAGGGTGGGCGAGCAGTACTTC. Translation: CASSDRDRVGEQYF. This rearrangement joins TRBV6-1 to TRBJ2-7, with TRBD1 matching over 9 bases. The CDR3 consists of 14 residues. Germline CDR1 MNHNS, CDR2 SASEGT. Losses at the gene ends were 3 bases for V and 6 bases for J; bases not matched to a gene: 6.

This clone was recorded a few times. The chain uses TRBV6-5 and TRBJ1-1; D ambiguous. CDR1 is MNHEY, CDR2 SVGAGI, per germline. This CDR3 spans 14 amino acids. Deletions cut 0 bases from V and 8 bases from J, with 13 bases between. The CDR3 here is CASSYSPRTQEAFF. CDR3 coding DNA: TGTGCCAGCAGTTACTCCCCCAGGACTCAAGAAGCTTTCTTT.

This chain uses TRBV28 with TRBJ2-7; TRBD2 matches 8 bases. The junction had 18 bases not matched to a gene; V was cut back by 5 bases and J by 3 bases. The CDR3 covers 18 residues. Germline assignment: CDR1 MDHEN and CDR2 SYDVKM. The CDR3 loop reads CASSPLTPGLGANYEQYF. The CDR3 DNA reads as TGTGCCAGCAGTCCGCTCACCCCGGGACTAGGGGCGAACTACGAGCAGTACTTC.